This T cell receptor beta chain originates from a study of cytomegalovirus exposure and HLA in healthy donors. PCR amplification relied on 60 Vbeta primers (plus 13 Jbeta primers). Only in-frame clones appear in the TCRdb table, and some are missing; sequencing was by immunoSEQ multiplex PCR. Of more than 85,000 clones listed, approximately 76% are singletons. General study results and limits: It was taken for granted in presence/absence analyses that sequencing depth across donors was roughly uniform.

As to this clone: The antigen is undetermined.

The clonotype was recovered from a man aged 40-50 years in good health and CMV-seronegative. The sample taken for sequencing was PBMCs.

The CDR3 protein is CSVSPGDSNQPQHF. In nucleotides, the CDR3 is TGCAGCGTATCCCCCGGGGATAGCAATCAGCCCCAGCATTTT. The V and J genes are TRBV29-1 and TRBJ1-5; D is unclear. V was cut by 6 bases and J by 0 bases, with 12 bases left in between. The CDR3 is made up of 14 amino acids. Germline CDR1 reads SQVTM; CDR2 reads ANQGSEA.